A selection of T cell receptor beta chains follows, all from one sample in a study of blood T cell repertoires in COVID-19. Libraries were prepared by immunoSEQ multiplex PCR; TCRdb keeps only in-frame clonotypes and omits some of them. Of approximately 63,000 clones listed, around 80% are singletons. Source material: peripheral blood. These receptor sequences come from a woman between 70 and 85 years old with acute or convalescent COVID-19. The CDR3 runs from the conserved cysteine through the conserved F or W. The D gene is left open where the match is weak. Only some rows state a clone size, as once, few, many or a class for expanded clones.

>TRBV7-2|-|TRBJ2-5|TRBD2
TGTGCCAGCAGCGACGGACTAGCGCTAGAGACCCAGTACTTC
CASSDGLALETQYF
>TRBV7-8|-|TRBJ2-7|-
TGTGCCAGCAGCTTAGGCCCAGTCTCCTACGAGCAGTACTTC
CASSLGPVSYEQYF
>TRBV6-4|-|TRBJ1-2|TRBD1
TGTGCCAGCAGTAAAGGGACAGGGGCTTTGAATGGCTACACCTTC
CASSKGTGALNGYTF
>TRBV10-3|-|TRBJ1-1|-
TGTGCCATCAGTGGGGACTACGGAGAGAACACTGAAGCTTTCTTT
CAISGDYGENTEAFF
>TRBV18|-|TRBJ2-7|-
TGTGCCAGCTCACCACCTCTCCGAGGTTCCTACGAGCAGTACTTC
CASSPPLRGSYEQYF
>TRBV18|-|TRBJ2-7|-
TGTGCCAGCTCACCAGGGCAATTTTTCGTCTCCTACGAGCAGTACTTC
CASSPGQFFVSYEQYF
>TRBV9|-|TRBJ2-2|-
TGTGCCAGCAGCGTAGCTGGGGCTAGGCCCGGGGAGCTGTTTTTT
CASSVAGARPGELFF
>TRBV18|-|TRBJ1-2|TRBD1
TGTGCCAGCTCACCATCGGACAGGGAGAATCGCTACACCTTC
CASSPSDRENRYTF
>TRBV19|-|TRBJ1-1|-
TGTGCCAGTAAAGGTATAGGGGAGGTGACTGAAGCTTTCTTT
CASKGIGEVTEAFF
>TRBV24-1|-|TRBJ1-5|TRBD1
TGTGCCACCAGTGATGGACAGGGGGGTCAGCCCCAGCATTTT
CATSDGQGGQPQHF
>TRBV10-2|-|TRBJ2-3|-
TGCGCCAGCAGTGCAACTATAGGATCCTCGGATACGCAGTATTTT
CASSATIGSSDTQYF
>TRBV2|-|TRBJ1-4|TRBD1
TGTGCCAGCAGTCCGGGACAGGGGAACGAAAAACTGTTTTTT
CASSPGQGNEKLFF
>TRBV3-1/TRBV3-2|-|TRBJ2-1|-
TGTGCCAGCAGCCAATCAGGGCTGTCCTACAATGAGCAGTTCTTC
CASSQSGLSYNEQFF
>TRBV4-3|-|TRBJ2-2|TRBD1
TGCGCCAGCAGCCAAGGCCGGACAGGGATCAGAGGGGAGCTGTTTTTT
CASSQGRTGIRGELFF
>TRBV12-5|few|TRBJ1-2|-
TGTGCTAGTGGCCCGGATCAGCGAGGCTACACCTTC
CASGPDQRGYTF
>TRBV29-1|-|TRBJ2-5|-
TGCAGCGTTGCTCTGCGATCCCCCCAAGAGACCCAGTACTTC
CSVALRSPQETQYF
>TRBV24-1|few|TRBJ2-1|TRBD2
TGTGCCACCAGTCCGGCTAGCGGGGGGAGCTCCTACAATGAGCAGTTCTTC
CATSPASGGSSYNEQFF
>TRBV10-3|-|TRBJ2-1|TRBD1
TGTGCCATCAGTGGGGGACAGGCCAATGAGCAGTTCTTC
CAISGGQANEQFF
>TRBV7-2|once|TRBJ2-7|-
TGTGCCAGCAGCTTAAATATCCACGAGCAGTACTTC
CASSLNIHEQYF
>TRBV19|-|TRBJ2-3|-
TGTGCCAGTAGTATAGCCGGGTCGAGGATAACAGATACGCAGTATTTT
CASSIAGSRITDTQYF
>TRBV29-1|-|TRBJ1-2|TRBD1
TGCAGCGTGGGATTAGACAGGGAAGGTTACGGCTACACCTTC
CSVGLDREGYGYTF
>TRBV7-9|-|TRBJ2-7|TRBD1
TGTGCCAGCAGCTACGACAGGGCCTCCTACGAGCAGTACTTC
CASSYDRASYEQYF
>TRBV3-1/TRBV3-2|-|TRBJ2-2|-
TGTGCCAGCAGCCAAGGGCCCCTATGGCGGGGCCCCAACACCGGGGAGCTGTTTTTT
CASSQGPLWRGPNTGELFF
>TRBV11-3|-|TRBJ2-3|TRBD1
TGTGCCAGCAGCTTGGGACAGACCAGCACAGATACGCAGTATTTT
CASSLGQTSTDTQYF
>TRBV6-5|-|TRBJ1-2|TRBD1
TGTGCCAGCACTTATTTAGGACAGGGGGAAAATGGCTACACCTTC
CASTYLGQGENGYTF
>TRBV19|once|TRBJ1-6|-
TGTGCCAGTAGTACATACAGGGATGATTCACCCCTCCACTTT
CASSTYRDDSPLHF
>TRBV28|few|TRBJ2-5|TRBD2
TGTGCCAGCAACCCCGGGACTAGCGGGGGCTTAGACTTC
CASNPGTSGGLDF
>TRBV4-3|-|TRBJ1-3|-
TGCGCCAGCAGCCAAGATCGGGGATTCTCTGGAAACACCATATATTTT
CASSQDRGFSGNTIYF
>TRBV19|-|TRBJ1-2|-
TGTGCCAGTAGTATGCGACAGGTCAATGGCTACACCTTC
CASSMRQVNGYTF
>TRBV2|-|TRBJ1-6|TRBD1
TGTGCCAGCAGTGAAGAGGGACAGGGGTATTCACCCCTCCACTTT
CASSEEGQGYSPLHF
>TRBV7-9|-|TRBJ1-6|TRBD1
TGTGCCAGCAGCTTAGCTTACAGGGGGGCACCCCTCCACTTT
CASSLAYRGAPLHF
>TRBV5-1|once|TRBJ2-2|TRBD2
TGCGCCAGCACCATAGCGGGGGGAAACACCGGGGAGCTGTTTTTT
CASTIAGGNTGELFF
>TRBV27|-|TRBJ1-1|-
TGTGCCAGCAGTCTGGGACACGGCACTGAAGCTTTCTTT
CASSLGHGTEAFF
>TRBV18|few|TRBJ2-2|TRBD2
TGTGCCAGCTCACCATATGAGCTAGCGGGGCCTAACACCGGGGAGCTGTTTTTT
CASSPYELAGPNTGELFF
>TRBV11-2|-|TRBJ2-1|-
TGTGCCAGCAGCTTCGGCGGGGTATACAATGAGCAGTTCTTC
CASSFGGVYNEQFF
>TRBV29-1|-|TRBJ2-7|TRBD1
TGCAGCGCCGGGACAGGTTCCTACGAGCAGTACTTC
CSAGTGSYEQYF
>TRBV29-1|-|TRBJ2-5|TRBD2
TGCAGCGTTGAGCGGGGGGGGGAGACCCAGTACTTC
CSVERGGETQYF
>TRBV28|-|TRBJ2-3|TRBD1
TGTGCCAGCAGTTCCCTAGGGACAGGGTTGGGGATCGGCACAGATACGCAGTATTTT
CASSSLGTGLGIGTDTQYF
>TRBV18|-|TRBJ2-1|TRBD2
TGTGCCAGCTCAACACCGGGACTAGCGTATGGTGAGCAGTTCTTC
CASSTPGLAYGEQFF
>TRBV18|-|TRBJ2-7|-
TGTGCCAGCTCACCACCGGGGGGGCTCGGGGAGCAGTACTTC
CASSPPGGLGEQYF
>TRBV3-1/TRBV3-2|-|TRBJ1-2|-
TGTGCCAGCAGCCAAGATCCAGGGAAGGGATTAAGGGGCTACACCTTC
CASSQDPGKGLRGYTF
>TRBV7-9|-|TRBJ2-7|-
TGTGCCAGCAGCTTATTAAACAGCGGATTCTACGAGCAGTACTTC
CASSLLNSGFYEQYF
>TRBV7-2|-|TRBJ2-3|TRBD2
TGTGCCAGCAGCTTAGTAGCAGCGGGGGGGCCTCTAGATACGCAGTATTTT
CASSLVAAGGPLDTQYF
>TRBV5-4|-|TRBJ2-1|TRBD2
TGTGCCAGCAGCAGAGAGGGACTAGCGGGTAATGAGCAGTTCTTC
CASSREGLAGNEQFF